Presented here are 32 T cell receptor beta chains from one specimen sequenced in a study of cytomegalovirus exposure and HLA in healthy donors. The PCR contained 60 Vbeta and 13 Jbeta primers. Repertoires were generated with immunoSEQ multiplex PCR, while TCRdb's copy carries only in-frame clones and drops some. The sample lists about 180,000 clones, 65% to 85% occurring once. The sample taken for sequencing was PBMCs. The receptors here all came from a girl aged 5-17 years in good health and CMV-seropositive.

The chain combines TRBV6-6 with TRBJ2-7, with 12 bases aligning to TRBD2. This CDR3 comprises 16 residues. Germline CDR1 MNHNY, CDR2 SVGAGI (reference sequence). The J segment lost 4 bases and the V segment lost 6 bases, leaving 10 bases of the junction unmatched. The CDR3: CASSYATSGRSYEQYF. The CDR3 region has the DNA TGTGCCAGCAGCTACGCCACTAGCGGGAGGTCGTACGAGCAGTACTTC.

The chain's CDR3 is CASSERTGAASYEQYF. In DNA, the CDR3 is TGTGCCAGCAGTGAGAGGACCGGAGCGGCATCCTACGAGCAGTACTTC. The J gene is TRBJ2-7, the V gene TRBV25-1, with D perhaps TRBD2 (5 bases). The germline gives CDR1 MGHDK, CDR2 SYGVNS. The V and J ends lost 3 bases and 1 base respectively, with 16 bases between them. The CDR3 runs 16 residues.

The chain is built from TRBV7-6 and TRBJ1-2; the D gene is possibly TRBD1 (5 bases). Germline lookup yields CDR1 SGHVS and CDR2 FNYEAQ. Trimming cost V 1 base and J 4 bases, with 10 bases left between them. This CDR3 contains 14 residues. The CDR3 here is CASSLDGGGYGYTF. DNA for the CDR3: TGTGCCAGCAGCTTAGACGGGGGAGGCTATGGCTACACCTTC.

The J gene is TRBJ1-5, the V gene TRBV6-5, with unresolved D. With 6 bases removed from V and 3 bases from J, the gap between germline ends came to 12 bases. The germline gives CDR1 MNHEY, CDR2 SVGAGI. This CDR3 has 14 amino acids. The CDR3 loop reads CASSRERVNQPQHF. CDR3 sequence (DNA): TGTGCCAGCAGCCGAGAAAGAGTCAATCAGCCCCAGCATTTT.

The chain joins TRBV6-5 to TRBJ1-1; D remains unclear. V was cut by 3 bases and J by 3 bases, with 11 bases left in between. The CDR3 has 14 residues. The germline gives CDR1 MNHEY, CDR2 SVGAGI. CDR3 in DNA: TGTGCCAGCAGTTATAGGTCGGGAGACACTGAAGCTTTCTTT. This sequence encodes CASSYRSGDTEAFF.

This chain links TRBV4-1 with TRBJ2-2; TRBD2 might be the D (5 bases). V gave up 4 bases and J gave up 4 bases, with 19 bases separating them. CDR1 is MGHRA, CDR2 YSYEKL, per germline. This CDR3 has 17 amino acids. CDR3 DNA: TGCGCCAGCAGCCGAGAGAGAGCGGCAGCATTCACCGGGGAGCTGTTTTTT. Amino acids: CASSRERAAAFTGELFF.

This chain uses TRBV6-5 with TRBJ2-6; TRBD2 is a possible D gene (6 bases). V lost 6 bases and J lost 2, with 11 bases in between. The CDR3 extends over 15 amino acids. Germline lookup yields CDR1 MNHEY and CDR2 SVGAGI. This CDR3 reads CASSGGEAGANVLTF. The CDR3 coding sequence is TGTGCCAGCAGCGGCGGGGAGGCTGGGGCCAACGTCCTGACTTTC.

The V and J genes are TRBV19 and TRBJ2-1, with 7 bases lining up with TRBD1. Germline values: CDR1 LNHDA, CDR2 SQIVND (reference sequence). The CDR3 spans 14 residues. V shed 8 bases, J shed 2 bases, and the junction held 6 bases outside the gene matches. Here the CDR3 DNA reads TGTGCCAGTGATTTAGGGGGCCCCTACAATGAGCAGTTCTTC. It yields the protein CASDLGGPYNEQFF.

The chain combines TRBV19 with TRBJ2-1, with a tentative D call TRBD2 (5 bases). The CDR3 has 15 residues. Germline V gene lookup returns CDR1 LNHDA and CDR2 SQIVND (reference sequence). With 5 bases removed from V and 0 bases from J, the gap between germline ends came to 11 bases. The CDR3 loop reads CASSPGISSYNEQFF. The CDR3 nucleotides read TGTGCCAGTAGTCCGGGAATTAGCTCCTACAATGAGCAGTTCTTC.

This clone was recorded only once. V usage is TRBV5-1 and J usage is TRBJ2-4; D not resolved. The CDR3 covers 14 residues. The V end lost 1 base, the J end lost 3 bases, and 8 bases lay between the germline ends. Germline V gene sequence: CDR1 SGHRS, CDR2 YFSETQ. The CDR3 region has the DNA TGCGCCAGCAGCTTGACTCTTTTCAAAAACATTCAGTACTTC. It translates to CASSLTLFKNIQYF.

The V gene is TRBV10-3, the J gene TRBJ2-7; no definite D call. This CDR3 is 11 amino acids long. The germline V gene encodes CDR1 ENHRY and CDR2 SYGVKD. Trimming left V 3 bases short and J 3 bases short, with 3 bases between. CDR3 in amino acids: CAISDGYEQYF. The CDR3 region has the DNA TGTGCCATCAGTGACGGCTACGAGCAGTACTTC.

This clone was picked up a small number of times. The V call is TRBV5-6, the J call TRBJ2-7; 15 positions match TRBD2. This CDR3 has 18 residues. Trimming at V came to 2 bases and at J to 3 bases, leaving 9 bases not matched to a gene. Germline V gene lookup returns CDR1 SGHDT and CDR2 YYEEEE. Written as DNA, the CDR3 is TGTGCCAGCAGCTTCGGACTAGCGGGAGGGCGGAAACTCTACGAGCAGTACTTC. Residues: CASSFGLAGGRKLYEQYF.

This sequence joins TRBV10-1 and TRBJ2-2; 12 nucleotides agree with TRBD2. The V and J ends lost 0 bases and 5 bases, in that order; junction bases with no gene match: 4. Germline V CDR1 and CDR2: WNHNN, SYGVQD (reference sequence). The CDR3 has 17 amino acids. DNA for the CDR3: TGCGCCAGCAGTGAGTCCTCGGGACTAGCGGGTACCGGGGAGCTGTTTTTT. It yields the protein CASSESSGLAGTGELFF.

The J gene is TRBJ2-5, the V gene TRBV19, with 9 bases lining up with TRBD2. V lost 1 base and J lost 5; bases outside the gene matches: 8. The germline gives CDR1 LNHDA, CDR2 SQIVND (reference sequence). The CDR3 covers 16 residues. The CDR3: CASSIGSRLAAETQYF. The CDR3 coding sequence is TGTGCCAGTAGTATAGGGAGCCGACTAGCGGCGGAGACCCAGTACTTC.

For the CDR3, the DNA is TGTGCCAGTAGTATCCGGGGCGGGAGCTACTTC. Encoded protein: CASSIRGGSYF. The rearrangement uses TRBV19 and TRBJ2-7, with TRBD2 identical over 7 bases. CDR1 is LNHDA and CDR2 is SQIVND in the germline V gene (reference sequence). The V and J ends lost 3 bases and 13 bases, in that order; junction bases with no gene match: 6. This CDR3 has 11 residues.

The chain combines TRBV5-1 with TRBJ1-1; TRBD1 matches at 9 bases. Germline assignment: CDR1 SGHRS and CDR2 YFSETQ. The CDR3 runs to 15 residues. Trimming took 6 bases from V and 0 from J; bases not matched to a gene: 6. The CDR3 DNA reads as TGCGCCAGCACAACTGGACAGGGGTTGAACACTGAAGCTTTCTTT. This sequence encodes CASTTGQGLNTEAFF.

The rearrangement joins TRBV30 to TRBJ2-6; tentatively, D is TRBD2 (5 bases). CDR3 size: 14 residues. Deletions cut 2 bases from V and 1 base from J, with 6 bases between. Germline-derived CDR1 and CDR2 are GTSNPN and SVGIG (reference sequence). The CDR3 spells CAWSRTSGANVLTF. The CDR3 coding sequence is TGTGCCTGGAGTAGGACTTCTGGGGCCAACGTCCTGACTTTC.

The chain combines TRBV28 with TRBJ1-2; D remains ambiguous. CDR1 MDHEN and CDR2 SYDVKM come from the germline V gene. Between the trimmed V and J ends, which lost 4 bases and 2 bases, there was a span of 17 bases. This CDR3 is built from 16 residues. DNA for the CDR3: TGTGCCAGCAGTTCCCCGGTGCCGGGGAGCAACTATGGCTACACCTTC. Protein: CASSSPVPGSNYGYTF.

This clone was observed once. V and J are TRBV11-2 and TRBJ2-3; no firm D call. The length of the CDR3 is 12 residues. V dropped 4 bases and J dropped 2 bases, with 4 bases sitting between them. Germline V gene lookup returns CDR1 SGHAT and CDR2 FQNNGV. The CDR3 reads CASSSLTDTQYF. The CDR3 bases are TGTGCCAGCAGCTCACTCACAGATACGCAGTATTTT.

This chain connects TRBV30 to TRBJ2-1; 7 positions agree with TRBD2. V was clipped by 3 bases and J by 8 bases; unmatched bases: 10. CDR3 size: 14 residues. Germline V gives CDR1 GTSNPN, CDR2 SVGIG (reference sequence). CDR3 amino acids: CAWRSGVGYDEQFF. CDR3 nucleotide sequence: TGTGCCTGGAGGAGCGGGGTTGGTTACGATGAGCAGTTCTTC.

This clone was counted once. This chain joins TRBV5-1 and TRBJ2-7, with D perhaps matching TRBD1 (6 bases). The ends were cut back, 3 bases at V and 2 bases at J, with 15 bases in the middle. This CDR3 is built from 15 residues. Germline CDR1 SGHRS, CDR2 YFSETQ. This CDR3 reads CASSSRDKETYEQYF. CDR3 DNA sequence: TGCGCCAGCAGCTCACGGGACAAGGAAACCTACGAGCAGTACTTC.

This chain connects TRBV30 to TRBJ2-7; TRBD2 might be the D (6 bases). V lost 0 bases and J lost 5, with 14 bases in between. Germline CDR1 is GTSNPN and CDR2 is SVGIG (reference sequence). The CDR3 runs to 14 residues. CDR3 coding DNA: TGTGCCTGGAGTGTAGGAGGGAATCTGAACGAGCAGTACTTC. It specifies CAWSVGGNLNEQYF. Looking up the rest from reference TRBV30 and TRBJ2-7 gives the full variable domain: SQTIHQWPATLVQPVGSPLSLECTVEGTSNPNLYWYRQAAGRGLQLLFYSVGIGQISSEVPQNLSASRPQDRQFILSSKKLLLSDSGFYLCAWSVGGNLNEQYFGPGTRLTVT.

The CDR3 spells CASSLGRLPNTEAFF. CDR3 DNA sequence: TGTGCCAGCAGCTTGGGAAGACTCCCGAACACTGAAGCTTTCTTT. This sequence joins TRBV5-6 and TRBJ1-1; D is unclear. CDR1 is SGHDT, CDR2 YYEEEE, per germline. The length of the CDR3 is 15 residues. The germline V and J ends were trimmed by 0 bases and 1 base, with 10 bases remaining between them.

This clone was observed at least ten times. V usage is TRBV11-2 and J usage is TRBJ2-7, with TRBD1 identical over 9 bases. CDR1 and CDR2 from the germline V gene are SGHAT and FQNNGV. CDR3 length: 15 residues. J lost 4 bases, V lost 4 bases, and 8 bases had no gene match. The CDR3 bases are TGTGCCAGCAGCTCGTACAGGGGGCTGATGTACGAGCAGTACTTC. Its translation: CASSSYRGLMYEQYF.

The chain carries TRBV18 and TRBJ1-4, with D possibly matching TRBD1 (5 bases). Germline V lookup: CDR1 KGHSH, CDR2 LQKENI. The CDR3 is 13 amino acids. V lost 3 bases, J lost 12 bases, and 14 bases lay in between. In DNA form, the CDR3 reads TGTGCCAGCTCACCCTTGCTGACGGGGGAACTGTTTTTT. Amino acid sequence: CASSPLLTGELFF. Looking up the rest from reference TRBV18 and TRBJ1-4 gives the full variable domain: NAGVMQNPRHLVRRRGQEARLRCSPMKGHSHVYWYRQLPEEGLKFMVYLQKENIIDESGMPKERFSAEFPKEGPSILRIQQVVRGDSAAYFCASSPLLTGELFFGSGTQLSVL.

This chain connects TRBV6-5 to TRBJ2-5; D possibly corresponds to TRBD1 (6 bases). The V and J ends lost 5 bases and 4 bases respectively, with 14 bases between them. The CDR3 covers 14 residues. Germline V gives CDR1 MNHEY, CDR2 SVGAGI. CDR3 sequence: CASSRTALGETQYF. For the CDR3, the DNA is TGTGCCAGCAGTCGGACAGCCCTTGGAGAGACCCAGTACTTC.

The rearrangement uses TRBV14 and TRBJ2-3, with 8 bases that match TRBD2. The V gene end was trimmed by 5 bases and the J gene end by 5 bases; junction bases not matched to a gene: 12. The germline gives CDR1 SGHDN, CDR2 FVKESK. This CDR3 has 16 residues. The DNA of the CDR3 is TGTGCCAGCAGCTCCCCCGGCGGGAGGTCGGGAGATACGCAGTATTTT. Its protein is CASSSPGGRSGDTQYF.

This sequence joins TRBV4-3 and TRBJ2-5, with 8 bases matching TRBD2. The last part of the DNA fits TRBJ2-7 better; the J call may be wrong. In germline, CDR1 is LGHNA, CDR2 YSLEER. The CDR3 spans 14 residues. The CDR3 loop reads CASSQAGLGYEQYF. CDR3 coding DNA: TGCGCCAGCAGCCAAGCGGGACTAGGCTACGAGCAGTACTTC.

This chain links TRBV6-1 with TRBJ1-2, with 9 bases that match TRBD1. Germline V gives CDR1 MNHNS, CDR2 SASEGT. V shed 5 bases and J 8 bases; nucleotides not matched to a gene: 3. This CDR3 comprises 12 residues. The CDR3, as DNA: TGTGCCAGCAGTATACAGGGGGCGGGCTACACCTTC. Amino acids: CASSIQGAGYTF.

This clone was found once. This chain joins TRBV7-9 and TRBJ2-1; TRBD1 might be the D (5 bases). Looked up from germline, CDR1 is SEHNR and CDR2 is FQNEAQ (reference sequence). The CDR3 runs to 13 residues. Trimming pared 5 bases from V and 7 bases from J, leaving 12 bases between. Here the CDR3 reads CASSTRQRNEQFF. The CDR3 region has the DNA TGTGCCAGCAGCACCAGACAGAGAAATGAGCAGTTCTTC.

The V gene is TRBV27, the J gene TRBJ1-2, with D perhaps TRBD1 (5 bases). The V end lost 8 bases, the J end lost 7 bases, and 11 bases lay between the germline ends. Germline CDR1 and CDR2: MNHEY and SMNVEV (reference sequence). The CDR3 has 11 residues. The DNA for the CDR3 is TGTGCCAGCGGGGGGACTTTTGGCTACACCTTC. Its translation: CASGGTFGYTF.

This chain links TRBV7-8 with TRBJ2-6; possibly TRBD1 for D (6 bases). The CDR3 length is 15 residues. V was pared by 3 bases and J by 1 base, with 7 bases between. Germline CDR1 and CDR2: SGHVS and FQNEAQ. As DNA, the CDR3 is TGTGCCAGCAGCTTCGACAGGTCTGGGGCCAACGTCCTGACTTTC. Its protein product is CASSFDRSGANVLTF.